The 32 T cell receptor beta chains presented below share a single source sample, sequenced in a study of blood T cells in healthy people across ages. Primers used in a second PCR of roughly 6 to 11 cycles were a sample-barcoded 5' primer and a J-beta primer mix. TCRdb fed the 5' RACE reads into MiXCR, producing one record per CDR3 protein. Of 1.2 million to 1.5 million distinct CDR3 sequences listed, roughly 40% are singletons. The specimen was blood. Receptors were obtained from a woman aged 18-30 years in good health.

The CDR3 loop is CASSLSIEETGNYGYTF. CDR3 DNA sequence: TGTGCCAGCAGCTTAAGCATTGAGGAGACAGGCAACTATGGCTACACCTTC. V usage is TRBV11-2 and J usage is TRBJ1-2, with D perhaps TRBD1 (6 bases). Looked up from germline, CDR1 is SGHAT and CDR2 is FQNNGV. The V gene lost 2 bases and the J gene lost 2 bases, with 18 bases spanning the gap. This CDR3 comprises 17 residues.

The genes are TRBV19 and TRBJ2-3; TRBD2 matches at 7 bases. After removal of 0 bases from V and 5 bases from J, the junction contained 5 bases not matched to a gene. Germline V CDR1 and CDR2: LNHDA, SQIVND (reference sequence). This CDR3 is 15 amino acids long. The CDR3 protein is CASSIDRGVEDTQYF. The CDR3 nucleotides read TGTGCCAGTAGTATAGACCGGGGGGTGGAAGATACGCAGTATTTT.

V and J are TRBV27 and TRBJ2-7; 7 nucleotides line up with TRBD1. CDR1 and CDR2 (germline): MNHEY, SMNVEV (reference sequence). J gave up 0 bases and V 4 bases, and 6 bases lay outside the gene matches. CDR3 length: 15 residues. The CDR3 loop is CASSSAGTDSYEQYF. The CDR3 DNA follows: TGTGCCAGCAGTTCCGCCGGGACAGACTCCTACGAGCAGTACTTC.

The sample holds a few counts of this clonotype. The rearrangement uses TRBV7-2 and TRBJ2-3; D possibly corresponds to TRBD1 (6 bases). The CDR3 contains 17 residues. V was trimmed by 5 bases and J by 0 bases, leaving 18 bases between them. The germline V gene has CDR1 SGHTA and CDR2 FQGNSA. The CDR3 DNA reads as TGTGCCAGCAGCCGGTCAGGGGCAGCATCTAGCACAGATACGCAGTATTTT. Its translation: CASSRSGAASSTDTQYF. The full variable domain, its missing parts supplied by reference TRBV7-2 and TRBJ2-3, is GAGVSQSPSNKVTEKGKDVELRCDPISGHTALYWYRQSLGQGLEFLIYFQGNSAPDKSGLPSDRFSAERTGGSVSTLTIQRTQQEDSAVYLCASSRSGAASSTDTQYFGPGTRLTVL.

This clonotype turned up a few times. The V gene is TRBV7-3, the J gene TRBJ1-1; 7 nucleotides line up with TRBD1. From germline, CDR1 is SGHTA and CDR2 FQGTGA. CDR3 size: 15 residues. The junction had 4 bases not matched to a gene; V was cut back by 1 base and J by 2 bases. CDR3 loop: CASSLRQGENTEAFF. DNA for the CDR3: TGTGCCAGCAGCTTAAGACAGGGAGAAAACACTGAAGCTTTCTTT.

The CDR3 region is CASSENGDSDYEQYF. Written as DNA, the CDR3 is TGTGCCAGCAGTGAGAATGGGGACAGTGACTACGAGCAGTACTTC. The genes are TRBV6-1 and TRBJ2-7; 7 bases align to TRBD1. The trim removed 3 bases at V and 3 bases at J, leaving 8 bases unmatched. Germline-derived CDR1 and CDR2 are MNHNS and SASEGT. This CDR3 region has 15 residues.

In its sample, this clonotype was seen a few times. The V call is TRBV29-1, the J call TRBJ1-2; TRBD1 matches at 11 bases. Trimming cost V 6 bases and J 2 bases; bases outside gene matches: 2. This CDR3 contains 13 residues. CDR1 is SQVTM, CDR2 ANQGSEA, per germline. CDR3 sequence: CSVWDRGNYGYTF. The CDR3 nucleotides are TGCAGCGTCTGGGACAGGGGGAACTATGGCTACACCTTC.

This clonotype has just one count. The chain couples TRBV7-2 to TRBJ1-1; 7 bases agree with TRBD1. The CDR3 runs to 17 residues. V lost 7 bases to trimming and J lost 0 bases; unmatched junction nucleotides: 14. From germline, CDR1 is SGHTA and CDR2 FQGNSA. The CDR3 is CASNPTGWWGVNTEAFF. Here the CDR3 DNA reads TGTGCCAGCAACCCGACAGGGTGGTGGGGTGTGAACACTGAAGCTTTCTTT. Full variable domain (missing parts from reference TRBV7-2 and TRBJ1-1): GAGVSQSPSNKVTEKGKDVELRCDPISGHTALYWYRQSLGQGLEFLIYFQGNSAPDKSGLPSDRFSAERTGGSVSTLTIQRTQQEDSAVYLCASNPTGWWGVNTEAFFGQGTRLTVV.

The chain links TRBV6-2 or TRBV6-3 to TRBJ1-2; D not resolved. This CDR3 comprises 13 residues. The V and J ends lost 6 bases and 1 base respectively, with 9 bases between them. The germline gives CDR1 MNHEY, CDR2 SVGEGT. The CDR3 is CASRLGYNYGYTF. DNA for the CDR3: TGTGCCAGCAGGCTGGGCTATAACTATGGCTACACCTTC.

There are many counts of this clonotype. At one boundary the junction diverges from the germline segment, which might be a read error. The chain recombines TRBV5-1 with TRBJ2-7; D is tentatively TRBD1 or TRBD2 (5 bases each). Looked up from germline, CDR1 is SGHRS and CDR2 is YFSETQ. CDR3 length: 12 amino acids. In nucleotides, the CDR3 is TGTGCCAGCAGCTTAGAGGGGTACGAGCAGTACTTC. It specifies CASSLEGYEQYF.

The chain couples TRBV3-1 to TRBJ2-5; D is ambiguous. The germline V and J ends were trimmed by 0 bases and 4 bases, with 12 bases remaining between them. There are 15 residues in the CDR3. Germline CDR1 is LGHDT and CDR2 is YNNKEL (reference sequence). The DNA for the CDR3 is TGTGCCAGCAGCCAAGAGAGGCGGTCGGGAGAGACCCAGTACTTC. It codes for CASSQERRSGETQYF.

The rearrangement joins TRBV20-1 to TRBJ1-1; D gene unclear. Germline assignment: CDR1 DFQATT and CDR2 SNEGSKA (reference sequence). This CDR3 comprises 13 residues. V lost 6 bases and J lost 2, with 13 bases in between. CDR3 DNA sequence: TGCAGTGCAAACCCCCCGGGAAACACTGAAGCTTTCTTT. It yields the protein CSANPPGNTEAFF.

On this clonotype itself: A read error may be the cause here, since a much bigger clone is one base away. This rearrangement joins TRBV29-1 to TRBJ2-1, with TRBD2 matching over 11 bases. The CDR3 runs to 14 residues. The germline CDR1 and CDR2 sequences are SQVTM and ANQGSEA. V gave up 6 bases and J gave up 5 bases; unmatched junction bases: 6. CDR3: CSVMTSGINNEQFF. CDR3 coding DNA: TGCAGCGTCATGACTAGCGGGATCAACAATGAGCAGTTCTTC.

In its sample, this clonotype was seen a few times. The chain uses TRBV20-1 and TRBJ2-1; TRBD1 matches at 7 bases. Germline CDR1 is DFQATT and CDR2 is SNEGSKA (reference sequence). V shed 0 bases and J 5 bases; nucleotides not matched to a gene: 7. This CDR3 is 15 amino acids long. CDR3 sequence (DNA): TGCAGTGCTAGAGATGGGGACAGACCAAACAATGAGCAGTTCTTC. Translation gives CSARDGDRPNNEQFF.

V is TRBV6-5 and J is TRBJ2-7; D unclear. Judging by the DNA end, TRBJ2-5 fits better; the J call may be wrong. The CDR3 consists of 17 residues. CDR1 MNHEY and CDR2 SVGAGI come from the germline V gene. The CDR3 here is CASSYRPAEILAETQYF. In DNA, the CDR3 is TGTGCCAGCAGTTACCGACCCGCGGAGATCTTGGCGGAGACCCAGTACTTC.

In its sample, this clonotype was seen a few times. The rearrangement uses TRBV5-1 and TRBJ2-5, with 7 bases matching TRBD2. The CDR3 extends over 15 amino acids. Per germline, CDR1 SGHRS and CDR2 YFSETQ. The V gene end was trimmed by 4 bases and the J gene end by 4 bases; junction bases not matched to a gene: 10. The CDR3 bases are TGCGCCAGCAGCGTGCAGACTAGCCCACGAGAGACCCAGTACTTC. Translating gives CASSVQTSPRETQYF.

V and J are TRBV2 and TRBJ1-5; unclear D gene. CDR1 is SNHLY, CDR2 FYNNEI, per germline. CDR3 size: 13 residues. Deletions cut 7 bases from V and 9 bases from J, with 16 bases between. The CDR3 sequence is CASKSKATWPQHF. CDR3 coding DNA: TGTGCCAGCAAATCGAAGGCCACATGGCCCCAGCATTTT. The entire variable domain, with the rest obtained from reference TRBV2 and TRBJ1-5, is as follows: EPEVTQTPSHQVTQMGQEVILRCVPISNHLYFYWYRQILGQKVEFLVSFYNNEISEKSEIFDDQFSVERPDGSNFTLKIRSTKLEDSAMYFCASKSKATWPQHFGDGTRLSIL.

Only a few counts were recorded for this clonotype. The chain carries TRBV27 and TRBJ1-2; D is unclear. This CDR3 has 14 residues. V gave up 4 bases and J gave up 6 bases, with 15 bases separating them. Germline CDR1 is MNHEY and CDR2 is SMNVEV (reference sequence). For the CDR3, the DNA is TGTGCCAGCAGTTCTTCTTCTGGGATCAATGGCTACACCTTC. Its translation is CASSSSSGINGYTF.

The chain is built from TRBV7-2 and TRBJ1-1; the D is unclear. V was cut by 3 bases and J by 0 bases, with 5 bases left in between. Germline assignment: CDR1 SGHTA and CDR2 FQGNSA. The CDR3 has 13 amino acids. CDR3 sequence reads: CASSLRMNTEAFF. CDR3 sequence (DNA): TGTGCCAGCAGCTTGAGGATGAACACTGAAGCTTTCTTT.

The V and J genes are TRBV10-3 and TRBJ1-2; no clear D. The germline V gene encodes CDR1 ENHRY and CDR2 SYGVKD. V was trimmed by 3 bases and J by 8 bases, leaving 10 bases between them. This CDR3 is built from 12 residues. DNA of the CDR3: TGTGCCATCAGTGATACAGTCACCGGCTACACCTTC. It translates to CAISDTVTGYTF.

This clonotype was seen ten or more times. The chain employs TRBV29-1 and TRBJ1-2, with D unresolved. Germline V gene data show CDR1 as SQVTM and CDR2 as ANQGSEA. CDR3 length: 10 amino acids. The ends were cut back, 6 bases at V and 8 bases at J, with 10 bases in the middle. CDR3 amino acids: CSVDLRGYTF. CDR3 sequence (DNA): TGCAGCGTCGACCTGCGGGGCTACACCTTC. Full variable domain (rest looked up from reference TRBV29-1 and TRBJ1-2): SAVISQKPSRDICQRGTSLTIQCQVDSQVTMMFWYRQQPGQSLTLIATANQGSEATYESGFVIDKFPISRPNLTFSTLTVSNMSPEDSSIYLCSVDLRGYTFGSGTRLTVV.

Here the CDR3 DNA reads TGTGCCAGCACTCTCCACAGGGGCAATTCACCCCTCCACTTT. Its translation: CASTLHRGNSPLHF. The chain joins TRBV12-3 or TRBV12-4 to TRBJ1-6; 7 nucleotides line up with TRBD1. The CDR3 extends over 14 amino acids. The V gene end was trimmed by 7 bases and the J gene end by 7 bases; junction bases not matched to a gene: 7.

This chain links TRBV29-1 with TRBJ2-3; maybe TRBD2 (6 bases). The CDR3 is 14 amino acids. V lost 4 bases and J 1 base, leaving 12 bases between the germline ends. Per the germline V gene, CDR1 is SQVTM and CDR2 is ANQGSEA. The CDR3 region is CSVVWGGGTDTQYF. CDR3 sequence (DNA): TGCAGCGTTGTATGGGGAGGTGGCACAGATACGCAGTATTTT.

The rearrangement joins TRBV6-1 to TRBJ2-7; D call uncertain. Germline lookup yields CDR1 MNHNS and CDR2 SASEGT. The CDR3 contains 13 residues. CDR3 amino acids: CGTYGPGPDEQYF. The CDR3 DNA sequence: TGTGGCACCTACGGGCCGGGCCCTGACGAGCAGTACTTC.

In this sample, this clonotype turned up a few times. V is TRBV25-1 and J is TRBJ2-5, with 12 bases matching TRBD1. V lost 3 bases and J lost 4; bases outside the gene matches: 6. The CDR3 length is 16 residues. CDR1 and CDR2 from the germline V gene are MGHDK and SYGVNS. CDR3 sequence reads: CASSDLGQGASETQYF. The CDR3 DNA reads TGTGCCAGCAGTGACCTGGGACAGGGGGCTTCAGAGACCCAGTACTTC.

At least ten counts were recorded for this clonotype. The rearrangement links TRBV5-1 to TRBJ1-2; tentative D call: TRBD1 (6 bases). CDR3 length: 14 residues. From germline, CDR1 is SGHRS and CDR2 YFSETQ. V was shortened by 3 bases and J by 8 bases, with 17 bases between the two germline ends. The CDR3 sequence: CASSSSGDTYGYTF. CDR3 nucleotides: TGCGCCAGCAGCTCCTCTGGGGACACCTACGGCTACACCTTC.

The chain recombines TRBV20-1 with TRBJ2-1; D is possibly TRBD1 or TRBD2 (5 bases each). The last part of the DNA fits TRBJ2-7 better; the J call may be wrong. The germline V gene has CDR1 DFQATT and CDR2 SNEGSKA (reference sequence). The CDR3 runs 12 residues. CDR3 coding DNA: TGCAGTGGGGCAGGGACCTACAATGAGCAGTACTTC. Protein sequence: CSGAGTYNEQYF.

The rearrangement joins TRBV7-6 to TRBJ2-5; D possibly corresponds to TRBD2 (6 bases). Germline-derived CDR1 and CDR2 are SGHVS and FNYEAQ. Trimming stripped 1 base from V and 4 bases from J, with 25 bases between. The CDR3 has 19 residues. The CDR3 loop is CASSLVQAGSAVSRETQYF. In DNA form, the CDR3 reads TGTGCCAGCAGCTTAGTTCAGGCGGGGTCGGCCGTATCCAGAGAGACCCAGTACTTC.

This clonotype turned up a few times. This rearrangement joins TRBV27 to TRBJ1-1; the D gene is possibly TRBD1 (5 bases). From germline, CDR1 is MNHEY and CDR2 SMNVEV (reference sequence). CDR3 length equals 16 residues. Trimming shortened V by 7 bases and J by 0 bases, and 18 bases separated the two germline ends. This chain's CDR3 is CASTETGTALNTEAFF. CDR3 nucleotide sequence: TGTGCCAGCACTGAAACCGGGACGGCACTGAACACTGAAGCTTTCTTT.

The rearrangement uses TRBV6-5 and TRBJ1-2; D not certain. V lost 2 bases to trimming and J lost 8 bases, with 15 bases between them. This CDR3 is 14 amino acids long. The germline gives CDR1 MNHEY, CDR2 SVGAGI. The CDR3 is CASSYNRAGEGYTF. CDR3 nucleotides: TGTGCCAGCAGTTACAACCGTGCTGGAGAAGGCTACACCTTC.

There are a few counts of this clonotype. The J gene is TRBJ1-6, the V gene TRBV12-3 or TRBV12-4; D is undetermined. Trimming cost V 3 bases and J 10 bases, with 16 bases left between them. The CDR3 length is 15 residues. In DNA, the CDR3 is TGTGCCAGCAGTTTGGGTCCCCGGGAGGGCTCACCCCTCCACTTT. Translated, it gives CASSLGPREGSPLHF.

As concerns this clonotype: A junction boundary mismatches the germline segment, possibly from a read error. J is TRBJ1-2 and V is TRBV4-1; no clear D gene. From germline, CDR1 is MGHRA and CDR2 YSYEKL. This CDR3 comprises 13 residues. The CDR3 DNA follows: TGTGCCAGCAGCCAAGATCTCGGCGATGGCTACACCTTC. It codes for CASSQDLGDGYTF.